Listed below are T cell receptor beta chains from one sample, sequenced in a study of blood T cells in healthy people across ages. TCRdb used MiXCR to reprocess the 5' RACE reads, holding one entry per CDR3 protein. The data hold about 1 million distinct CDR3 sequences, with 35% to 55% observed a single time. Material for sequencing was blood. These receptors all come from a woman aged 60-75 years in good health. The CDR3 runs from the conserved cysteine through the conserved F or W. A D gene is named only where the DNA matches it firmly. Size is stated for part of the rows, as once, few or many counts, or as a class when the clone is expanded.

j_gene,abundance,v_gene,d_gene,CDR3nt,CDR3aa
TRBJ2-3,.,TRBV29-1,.,TGCAGCGTTGAAGATCGAAGGAGAAGGCGAGGCGCAGATACGCAGTATTTT,CSVEDRRRRRGADTQYF
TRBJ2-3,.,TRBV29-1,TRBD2,TGCAGCGTCGAGGGAGGGCGGGATTCAGATACGCAGTATTTT,CSVEGGRDSDTQYF
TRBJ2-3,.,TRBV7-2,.,TGTGCCAGCAGCTACGGAGGAGGAGTTAGCACAGATACGCAGTATTTT,CASSYGGGVSTDTQYF
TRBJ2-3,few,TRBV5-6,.,TGTGCCAGCAGCTATCCGGGACCACTCACAGATACGCAGTATTTT,CASSYPGPLTDTQYF
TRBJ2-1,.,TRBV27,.,TGTGCCAGCAGTTTTCGACTAGAAGGGGGTGAGCAGTTCTTC,CASSFRLEGGEQFF
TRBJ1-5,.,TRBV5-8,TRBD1,TGTGCCAGCAGCGCCCGGACAGGGACGAGGCAGCCCCAGCATTTT,CASSARTGTRQPQHF
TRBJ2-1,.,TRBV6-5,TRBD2,TGTGCCAGCAGCCCCCTTAGCGGGAGTAAGAGTGAGCAGTTCTTC,CASSPLSGSKSEQFF
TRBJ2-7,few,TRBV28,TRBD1,TGTGCCAGCAGTCCCCGAAGACAGGGGGGGTACGAGCAGTACTTC,CASSPRRQGGYEQYF
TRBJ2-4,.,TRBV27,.,TGTGCCAGCAGCCGAGGGGCCAGAGGTCTAAACATTCAGTACTTC,CASSRGARGLNIQYF
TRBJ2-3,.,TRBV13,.,TGTGCCAGCAGCTCCGCCAGGCTCGGCGCAGATACGCAGTATTTT,CASSSARLGADTQYF
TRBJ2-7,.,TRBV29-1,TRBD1,TGCAGCGTTGGGGGGAGGTCCGGGACAGGGCACTACGAGCAGTACTTC,CSVGGRSGTGHYEQYF
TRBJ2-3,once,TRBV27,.,TGTGCCAGCAGCCCAACAGGGCCCTCTAGCACAGATACGCAGTATTTT,CASSPTGPSSTDTQYF
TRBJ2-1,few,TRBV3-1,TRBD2,TGTGCCAGCAGCCAAGCGGGACTAGATGAGCAGTTCTTC,CASSQAGLDEQFF
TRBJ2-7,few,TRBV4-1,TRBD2,TGCGCCAGCAGCGGCGGGAGCTTATACGAGCAGTACTTC,CASSGGSLYEQYF
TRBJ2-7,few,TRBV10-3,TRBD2,TGTGCCATCAGACTAGCGTCCTCTTCAGTCGAGCAGTACTTC,CAIRLASSSVEQYF
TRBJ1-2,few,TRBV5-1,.,TGCGCCAGCAGCCTGGGGCAGCCCGGTGGCTACACCTTC,CASSLGQPGGYTF
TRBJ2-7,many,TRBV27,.,TGTGCCAGCAGTCAGACTCCTAGGGCCGAGCAGTACTTC,CASSQTPRAEQYF
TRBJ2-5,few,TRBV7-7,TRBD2,TGTGCCAGCAGCGCAGGACTAGCGGGAAGTGAGACCCAGTACTTC,CASSAGLAGSETQYF
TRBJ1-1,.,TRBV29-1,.,TGCAGCGTTGACAGGATTCTAAGCACTGAAGCTTTCTTT,CSVDRILSTEAFF
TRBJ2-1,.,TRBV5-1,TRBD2,TGCGCCAGCAGAGCGGGAGGGTCCGGCAGTGAGCAGTTCTTC,CASRAGGSGSEQFF
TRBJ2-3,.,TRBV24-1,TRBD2,TGTGCCACCGCCGTCGGGACTAGCGCCACAGATACGCAGTATTTT,CATAVGTSATDTQYF
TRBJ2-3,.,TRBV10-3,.,TGTGCCATCAAAAGCGGACAGAGGGATGGAGATACGCAGTATTTT,CAIKSGQRDGDTQYF
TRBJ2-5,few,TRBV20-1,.,TGCAGTGCTAGAGATAGGGTTGGTCGGGAGACCCAGTACTTC,CSARDRVGRETQYF
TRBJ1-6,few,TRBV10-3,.,TGTGCCATCAGTGAGGGTCGCGATTTGTCACCCCTCCACTTT,CAISEGRDLSPLHF
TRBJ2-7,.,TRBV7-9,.,TGTGCCAGCAGCCGCCCGGGGTCAGATTCCTACGAGCAGTACTTC,CASSRPGSDSYEQYF
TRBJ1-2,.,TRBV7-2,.,TGTGCCAGCAGCTTAGACGGGGTATTGGGGGGCTACACCTTC,CASSLDGVLGGYTF
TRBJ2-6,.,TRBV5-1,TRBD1,TGCGCCAGCAGCCCAATGGGGGGGACAGGGGAATCTGGGGCCAACGTCCTGACTTTC,CASSPMGGTGESGANVLTF
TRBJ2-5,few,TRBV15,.,TGTGCCACCAGCAGAGAACCAATACGGACAGTTTATCAAGAGACCCAGTACTTC,CATSREPIRTVYQETQYF
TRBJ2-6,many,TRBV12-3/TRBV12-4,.,TGTGCCAGCAGTTCCAGGGCTGGGGCCAACGTCCTGACTTTC,CASSSRAGANVLTF
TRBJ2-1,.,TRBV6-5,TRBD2,TGTGCCAGCAGTTATAACATCAAGCGGGAGTGGGGGAATGAGCAGTTATTC,CASSYNIKREWGNEQLF
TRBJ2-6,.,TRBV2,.,TGTGCCGGACGGACTGTCTCTGGGGCCAACGTCCTGACTTTC,CAGRTVSGANVLTF
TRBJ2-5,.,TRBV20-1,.,TGCAGTGCTAGAGATCCTGGGGGGCGCTCTGTAGAGACCCAGTACTTC,CSARDPGGRSVETQYF
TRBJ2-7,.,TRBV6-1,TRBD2,TGTGCCAGCAAAACTAGCGGGGGGAACAATGAGCAGTACTTC,CASKTSGGNNEQYF
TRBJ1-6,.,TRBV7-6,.,TGTGCCAGCAGCTTAGAGGCATGGGATTCACCCCTCCACTTT,CASSLEAWDSPLHF
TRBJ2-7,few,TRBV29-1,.,TGCAGCGTTGGAGGGGGGGACAGGCGAACCTACGAGCAGTACTTC,CSVGGGDRRTYEQYF
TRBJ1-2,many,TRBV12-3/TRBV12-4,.,TGTGCCAGCAGTTCGGGGGGGTATGGCTACACCTTC,CASSSGGYGYTF
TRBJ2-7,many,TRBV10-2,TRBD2,TGCGCCAGCAGTGCGGGGGTGCTAGCGGGAGGCGAGCAGTACTTC,CASSAGVLAGGEQYF
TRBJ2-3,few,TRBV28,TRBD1,TGTGCCAGCAGTCCAAACAGGGGGCAAAGCGGGATGAATACGCAGTATTTT,CASSPNRGQSGMNTQYF
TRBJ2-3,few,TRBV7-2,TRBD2,TGTGCCAGCAGCCTATGGACTAGCGGGAGGCCAGATACGCAGTATTTT,CASSLWTSGRPDTQYF
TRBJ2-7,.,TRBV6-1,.,TGTGCCAGCAGTGAAAGGGTCGGGATCGACGAGCAGTACTTC,CASSERVGIDEQYF
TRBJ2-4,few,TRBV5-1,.,TGCGCCAGCAGCTTAAGTCCCTTCGACAGGATCAAAAACATTCAGTACTTC,CASSLSPFDRIKNIQYF
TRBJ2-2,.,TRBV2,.,TGTGCCAGCAGTGAACTGGGGGCGACAGGGAACACCGGGGAGCTGTTTTTT,CASSELGATGNTGELFF
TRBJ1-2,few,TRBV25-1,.,TGTGCCAGCAATCCAATAGGGGATGGTGGCTACACCTTC,CASNPIGDGGYTF
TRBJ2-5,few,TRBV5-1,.,TGCGCCAGCAGCCAGGAATGGGGCGGATACGGGCAGTACTTC,CASSQEWGGYGQYF
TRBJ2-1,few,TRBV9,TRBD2,TGTGCCAGCAGCGTAGGTGCGGGGGAGGGCAATGAGCAGTTCTTC,CASSVGAGEGNEQFF
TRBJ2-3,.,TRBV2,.,TGTGCCAGCAGTGAAGCTAGTCAGTACTCTAGCACAGATACGCAGTATTTT,CASSEASQYSSTDTQYF
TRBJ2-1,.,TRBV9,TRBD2,TGTGCCAGCAAGGGGGCGGGAGGGTCCTACAATGAGCAGTTCTTC,CASKGAGGSYNEQFF
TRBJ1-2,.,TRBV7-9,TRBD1,TGTGCCAGCAGCGGACAGGGGACCTTTAACTATGGCTACACCTTC,CASSGQGTFNYGYTF
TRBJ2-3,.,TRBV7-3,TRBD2,TGTGCCAGCAGCTTACTTAGCGGGAGGGGCACAGATACGCAGTATTTT,CASSLLSGRGTDTQYF
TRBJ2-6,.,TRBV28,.,TGTGCCAGCAGTTTACGACGGACCTCTGGGGCCAACGCCCTGACTTTC,CASSLRRTSGANALTF
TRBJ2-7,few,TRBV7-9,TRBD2,TGTGCCAGCAGCTCAAATGGGGCTAGCGGGAGACGTCCTTACGAGCAGTACTTC,CASSSNGASGRRPYEQYF
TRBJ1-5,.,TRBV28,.,TGTGCCAGCAGCACTCTCCGGGACCCCGTCCATCAGCCCCAGCATTTT,CASSTLRDPVHQPQHF
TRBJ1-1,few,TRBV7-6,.,TGTGCCAGCAGCTTATCAGGGACGAACACTGAAGCTTTCTTT,CASSLSGTNTEAFF
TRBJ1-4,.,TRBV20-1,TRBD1,TGCAGTGCTACAGGGGGGTTATATGAAAAACTGTTTTTT,CSATGGLYEKLFF
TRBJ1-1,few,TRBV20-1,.,TGCAGTGCTAGAGACCCCCGGACGCCGAACACTGAAGCTTTCTTT,CSARDPRTPNTEAFF
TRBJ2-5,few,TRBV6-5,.,TGTGCCAGCAGTTACGCGGGGAGGGAGACCCAGTACTTC,CASSYAGRETQYF
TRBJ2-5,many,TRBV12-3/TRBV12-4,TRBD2,TGTGCCAGCAGTTTGACTAGCGGGAGTGAGACCCAGTACTTC,CASSLTSGSETQYF
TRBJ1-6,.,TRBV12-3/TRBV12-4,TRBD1,TGTGCCAGCAGTTGCGACAGGGGGTATAATTCACCCCTCCACTTT,CASSCDRGYNSPLHF
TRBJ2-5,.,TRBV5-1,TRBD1,TGCGCCAGCAGCCCGCGGACAGGCAACCAAGAGACCCAGTACTTC,CASSPRTGNQETQYF
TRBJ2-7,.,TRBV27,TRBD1,TGTGCCAGCAGTTTCTCCGGGACAGGGGCCGCCGCCGAGCAGTACTTC,CASSFSGTGAAAEQYF